This is a list of T cell receptor beta chains from one sample in a study of shared clonotypes between healthy human individuals. Profiled with immunoSEQ multiplex PCR; TCRdb holds only in-frame clones, not every one. This table has hundreds of thousands of clones, roughly three quarters appearing once. Sequenced sample: PBMCs. The receptors were gathered from a middle-aged woman in good health. Some clones in this sample may be carry-over from other donors' samples. Each CDR3 is given with its conserved first and last residue. A D gene is named only where the DNA matches it firmly. Not all rows give a size; the values are once, few, many and, for expanded clones, a class.

TRBJ1-5	.	.	TRBV7-9	CASSLSCRNQPQHF	TGTGCCAGCAGCTTAAGTTGTCGCAATCAGCCCCAGCATTTT
TRBJ2-3	TRBD1	.	TRBV10-3	CAISRDSSTDTQYF	TGTGCCATCAGCCGGGACAGCAGCACAGATACGCAGTATTTT
TRBJ2-7	.	many	TRBV12-2	CARPGKSSYEQYF	TGTGCAAGGCCCGGGAAGAGCTCCTACGAGCAGTACTTC
TRBJ1-5	.	.	TRBV7-2	CASSLVMANQPQHF	TGTGCCAGCAGCTTAGTTATGGCCAATCAGCCCCAGCATTTT
TRBJ2-7	.	.	TRBV10-1	CASRARGQIYEQYF	TGCGCCAGCAGGGCCCGCGGACAGATCTACGAGCAGTACTTC
TRBJ2-7	TRBD2	.	TRBV11-2	CASSLAGGPFEQYF	TGTGCCAGCAGCTTAGCGGGAGGGCCCTTCGAGCAGTACTTC
TRBJ1-4	.	.	TRBV28	CASGGDEKLFF	TGTGCCAGCGGTGGAGATGAAAAACTGTTTTTT
TRBJ2-7	.	.	TRBV18	CASSPEGGHEQYF	TGTGCCAGCTCCCCCGAGGGGGGTCACGAGCAGTACTTC
TRBJ1-1	TRBD1	.	TRBV29-1	CSVRTGMDTEAFF	TGCAGCGTCAGGACAGGGATGGACACTGAAGCTTTCTTT
TRBJ2-7	.	.	TRBV28	CASSFWDNSYEQYF	TGTGCCAGCAGTTTTTGGGACAACTCCTACGAGCAGTACTTC
TRBJ2-5	.	.	TRBV18	CASSPPGQETQYF	TGTGCCAGCTCACCACCGGGGCAAGAGACCCAGTACTTC
TRBJ2-1	TRBD2	.	TRBV11-2	CASSLLLADSYNEQFF	TGTGCCAGCAGCTTACTACTAGCGGATTCCTACAATGAGCAGTTCTTC
TRBJ1-4	.	.	TRBV5-6	CASSFDRISEKLFF	TGTGCCAGCAGCTTTGACAGGATTAGTGAAAAACTGTTTTTT
TRBJ2-5	.	.	TRBV9	CASSADNLETQYF	TGTGCCAGCAGCGCAGACAACCTAGAGACCCAGTACTTC
TRBJ2-5	.	.	TRBV15	CATSRERAGQETQYF	TGTGCCACCAGCAGAGAACGAGCGGGCCAAGAGACCCAGTACTTC
TRBJ2-3	.	.	TRBV28	CASWAGQITSTDTQYF	TGTGCCAGCTGGGCAGGACAGATCACTAGCACAGATACGCAGTATTTT
TRBJ2-3	.	once	TRBV9	CASRARSSTDTQYF	TGTGCCAGCAGAGCCAGGTCTAGCACAGATACGCAGTATTTT
TRBJ1-1	.	.	TRBV21-1	CASSKERTGGSDPEAFF	TGTGCCAGCAGCAAAGAGAGAACAGGGGGCTCTGATCCTGAAGCTTTCTTT
TRBJ1-5	.	.	TRBV5-1	CASSLDGTQSNQPQHF	TGCGCCAGCAGCTTGGATGGGACACAGAGCAATCAGCCCCAGCATTTT
TRBJ2-7	TRBD2	few	TRBV7-2	CASSLIGGAYEQYF	TGTGCCAGCAGCTTAATCGGGGGGGCCTACGAGCAGTACTTC
TRBJ1-2	.	.	TRBV7-8	CASSARSSFFYGYTF	TGTGCCAGCAGCGCCAGGAGCAGCTTCTTCTATGGCTACACCTTC
TRBJ2-7	.	many	TRBV19	CASSGGFYEQYF	TGTGCCAGTAGTGGCGGGTTTTACGAGCAGTACTTC
TRBJ2-7	TRBD1	.	TRBV30	CAWSWDRNYEQYF	TGTGCCTGGAGTTGGGACAGAAACTACGAGCAGTACTTC
TRBJ2-5	.	.	TRBV7-2	CASSLGIDSPRETQYF	TGTGCCAGCAGCTTAGGGATCGACAGTCCCCGGGAGACCCAGTACTTC
TRBJ2-3	TRBD2	.	TRBV6-4	CASRAGVSTDTQYF	TGTGCCAGCAGGGCGGGAGTCAGCACAGATACGCAGTATTTT
TRBJ2-7	TRBD1	.	TRBV9	CASSPGQATYEQYF	TGTGCCAGCAGCCCAGGACAGGCAACCTACGAGCAGTACTTC
TRBJ2-2	.	.	TRBV18	CASSRTNANTGELFF	TGTGCCAGCTCACGGACTAACGCGAACACCGGGGAGCTGTTTTTT
TRBJ1-1	TRBD1	.	TRBV29-1	CSVPGTGGFEAFF	TGCAGCGTTCCCGGGACAGGGGGGTTTGAAGCTTTCTTT
TRBJ1-5	TRBD1	.	TRBV11-2	CASSLSGGNQPQHF	TGTGCCAGCAGCTTATCAGGGGGGAATCAGCCCCAGCATTTT
TRBJ1-3	.	.	TRBV6-5	CASSYRNSGNTIYF	TGTGCCAGCAGTTACAGGAACTCTGGAAACACCATATATTTT
TRBJ2-1	TRBD2	.	TRBV28	CATLAGRRVNEQFF	TGTGCCACACTAGCGGGAAGACGAGTCAATGAGCAGTTCTTC
TRBJ2-5	TRBD1	once	TRBV2	CASIVQGAQYF	TGTGCCAGCATCGTACAGGGGGCCCAGTACTTC
TRBJ1-1	TRBD1	.	TRBV28	CASRGGQQNTEAFF	TGTGCCAGCAGGGGGGGACAGCAGAACACTGAAGCTTTCTTT
TRBJ1-3	TRBD1	.	TRBV10-1	CASSEPGQGNTIYF	TGCGCCAGCAGTGAGCCGGGACAGGGGAACACCATATATTTT
TRBJ1-2	.	.	TRBV19	CASSILLIGNYGYTF	TGTGCCAGTAGTATTTTGTTGATCGGTAACTATGGCTACACCTTC
TRBJ1-4	.	.	TRBV19	CASSDRTSNEKLFF	TGTGCCAGTAGTGACAGGACGAGTAATGAAAAACTGTTTTTT
TRBJ2-7	TRBD2	.	TRBV19	CASSVGRFYEQYF	TGTGCCAGTAGTGTCGGGAGGTTCTACGAGCAGTACTTC
TRBJ2-1	.	.	TRBV28	CASSLWGGGEQFF	TGTGCCAGCAGTTTGTGGGGCGGAGGTGAGCAGTTCTTC
TRBJ1-3	.	.	TRBV19	CASRPDSHSGNTIYF	TGTGCCAGTAGACCGGACAGCCACTCTGGAAACACCATATATTTT
TRBJ2-1	TRBD1	.	TRBV5-1	CASSYGQGRGEQFF	TGCGCCAGCAGCTACGGACAGGGGCGGGGTGAGCAGTTCTTC
TRBJ1-2	.	.	TRBV2	CASKSLYGYTF	TGTGCCAGCAAGTCGCTCTATGGCTACACCTTC
TRBJ2-5	.	.	TRBV5-6	CASSPTGGSVETQYF	TGTGCCAGCAGCCCCACGGGGGGCAGCGTGGAGACCCAGTACTTC